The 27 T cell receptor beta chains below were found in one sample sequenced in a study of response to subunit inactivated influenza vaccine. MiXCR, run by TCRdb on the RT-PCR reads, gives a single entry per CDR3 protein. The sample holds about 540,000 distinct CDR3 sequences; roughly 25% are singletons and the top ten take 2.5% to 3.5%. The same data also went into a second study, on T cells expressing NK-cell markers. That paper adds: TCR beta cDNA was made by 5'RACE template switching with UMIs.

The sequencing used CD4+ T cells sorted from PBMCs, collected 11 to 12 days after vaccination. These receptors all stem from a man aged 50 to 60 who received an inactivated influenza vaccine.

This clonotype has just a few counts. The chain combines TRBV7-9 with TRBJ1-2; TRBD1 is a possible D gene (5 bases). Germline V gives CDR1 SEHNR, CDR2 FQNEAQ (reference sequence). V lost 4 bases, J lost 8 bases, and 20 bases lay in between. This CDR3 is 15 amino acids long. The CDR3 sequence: CASSSATASGEGYTF. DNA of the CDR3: TGTGCCAGCAGCTCTGCGACAGCCTCCGGGGAAGGCTACACCTTC.

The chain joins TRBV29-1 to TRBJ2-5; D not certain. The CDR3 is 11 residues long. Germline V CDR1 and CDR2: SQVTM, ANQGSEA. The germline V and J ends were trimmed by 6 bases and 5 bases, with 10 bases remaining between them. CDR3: CSVSIPETQYF. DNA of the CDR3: TGCAGCGTCAGTATCCCCGAGACCCAGTACTTC. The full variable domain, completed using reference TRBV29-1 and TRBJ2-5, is SAVISQKPSRDICQRGTSLTIQCQVDSQVTMMFWYRQQPGQSLTLIATANQGSEATYESGFVIDKFPISRPNLTFSTLTVSNMSPEDSSIYLCSVSIPETQYFGPGTRLLVL.

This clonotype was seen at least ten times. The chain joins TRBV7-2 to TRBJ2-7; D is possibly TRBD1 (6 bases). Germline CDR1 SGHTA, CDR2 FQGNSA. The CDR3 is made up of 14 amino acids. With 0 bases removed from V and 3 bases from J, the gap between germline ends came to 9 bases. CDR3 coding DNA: TGTGCCAGCAGCTTAGCGACAGGAGGCTACGAGCAGTACTTC. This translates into CASSLATGGYEQYF.

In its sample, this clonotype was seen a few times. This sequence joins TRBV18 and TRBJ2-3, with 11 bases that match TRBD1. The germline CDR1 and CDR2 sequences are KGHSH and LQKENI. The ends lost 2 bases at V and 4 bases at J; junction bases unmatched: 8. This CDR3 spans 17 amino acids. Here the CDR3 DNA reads TGTGCCAGCTCACCAGTTATCGGACAGGGGGCCCCAGATACGCAGTATTTT. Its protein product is CASSPVIGQGAPDTQYF.

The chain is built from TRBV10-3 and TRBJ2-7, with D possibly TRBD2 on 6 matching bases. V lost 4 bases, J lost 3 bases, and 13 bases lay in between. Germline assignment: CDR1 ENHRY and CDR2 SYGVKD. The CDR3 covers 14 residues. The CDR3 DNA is TGTGCCATCAGTGTGCGGCGGGAAGGCTACGAGCAGTACTTC. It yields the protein CAISVRREGYEQYF.

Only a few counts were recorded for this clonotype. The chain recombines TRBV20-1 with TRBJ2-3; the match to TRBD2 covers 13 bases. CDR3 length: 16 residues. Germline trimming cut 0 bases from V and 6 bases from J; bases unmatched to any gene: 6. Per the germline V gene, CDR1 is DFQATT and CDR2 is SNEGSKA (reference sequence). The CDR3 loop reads CSARDPTSGGRDTQYF. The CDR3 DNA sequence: TGCAGTGCTAGAGATCCGACTAGCGGGGGGCGTGATACGCAGTATTTT.

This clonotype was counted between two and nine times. For the CDR3, the DNA is TGTGCCAGCAGCGTCGGTCAGAGCTCTGGAAACACCATATATTTT. This encodes CASSVGQSSGNTIYF. The gene calls are TRBV9 and TRBJ1-3; D gene ambiguous. Germline V gene lookup returns CDR1 SGDLS and CDR2 YYNGEE. Trimming took off 2 bases at V and 0 bases at J, with 9 bases between the two ends. This CDR3 spans 15 amino acids. Looking up the rest from reference TRBV9 and TRBJ1-3 gives the full variable domain: DSGVTQTPKHLITATGQRVTLRCSPRSGDLSVYWYQQSLDQGLQFLIQYYNGEERAKGNILERFSAQQFPDLHSELNLSSLELGDSALYFCASSVGQSSGNTIYFGEGSWLTVV.

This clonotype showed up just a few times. The CDR3 bases are TGTGCCACCAGCAGATCGCAGGGGGCAGCGTACGAGCAGTACTTC. Amino acid sequence: CATSRSQGAAYEQYF. The gene calls are TRBV15 and TRBJ2-7, with TRBD1 identical over 8 bases. The V gene's germline CDR1 is LNHNV and CDR2 YYDKDF (reference sequence). The length of the CDR3 is 15 residues. V was pared by 2 bases and J by 4 bases, with 7 bases of the junction left unmatched.

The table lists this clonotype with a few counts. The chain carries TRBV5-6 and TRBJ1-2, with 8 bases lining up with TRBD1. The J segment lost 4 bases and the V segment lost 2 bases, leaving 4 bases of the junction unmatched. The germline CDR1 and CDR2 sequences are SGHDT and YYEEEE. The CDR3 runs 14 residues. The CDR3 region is CASSFRTGSYGYTF. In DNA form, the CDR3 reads TGTGCCAGCAGCTTTAGGACAGGGAGCTATGGCTACACCTTC.

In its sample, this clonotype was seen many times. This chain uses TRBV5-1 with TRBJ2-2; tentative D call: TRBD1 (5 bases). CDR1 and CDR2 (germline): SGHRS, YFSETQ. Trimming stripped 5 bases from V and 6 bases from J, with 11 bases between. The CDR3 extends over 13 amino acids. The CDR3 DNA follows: TGCGCCAGCAGATACCAGGGTTCCGGGGAGCTGTTTTTT. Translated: CASRYQGSGELFF.

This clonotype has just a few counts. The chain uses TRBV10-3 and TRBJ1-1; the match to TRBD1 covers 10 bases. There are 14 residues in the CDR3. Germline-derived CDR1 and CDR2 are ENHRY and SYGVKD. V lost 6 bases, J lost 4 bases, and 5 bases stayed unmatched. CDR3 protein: CAIRPGQGGTEAFF. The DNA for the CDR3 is TGTGCCATCAGGCCAGGACAGGGGGGCACTGAAGCTTTCTTT.

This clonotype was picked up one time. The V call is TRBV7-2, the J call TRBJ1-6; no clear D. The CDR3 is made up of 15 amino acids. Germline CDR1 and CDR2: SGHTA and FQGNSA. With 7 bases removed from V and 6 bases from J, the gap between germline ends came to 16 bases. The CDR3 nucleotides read TGTGCCAGCACCTCGCGGGGTTTGTTTAATTCACCCCTCCACTTT. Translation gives CASTSRGLFNSPLHF. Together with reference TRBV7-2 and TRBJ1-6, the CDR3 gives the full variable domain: GAGVSQSPSNKVTEKGKDVELRCDPISGHTALYWYRQSLGQGLEFLIYFQGNSAPDKSGLPSDRFSAERTGGSVSTLTIQRTQQEDSAVYLCASTSRGLFNSPLHFGNGTRLTVT.

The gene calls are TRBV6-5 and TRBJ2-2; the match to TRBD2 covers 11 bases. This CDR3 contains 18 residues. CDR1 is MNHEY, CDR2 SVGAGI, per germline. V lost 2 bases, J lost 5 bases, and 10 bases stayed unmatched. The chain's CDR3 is CASSYTLTASGGTGELFF. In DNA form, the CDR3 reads TGTGCCAGCAGTTACACCCTTACGGCTAGCGGGGGGACCGGGGAGCTGTTTTTT.

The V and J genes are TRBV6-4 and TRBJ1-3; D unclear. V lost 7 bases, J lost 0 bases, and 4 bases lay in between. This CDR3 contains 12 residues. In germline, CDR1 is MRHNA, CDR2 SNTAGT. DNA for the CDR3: TGTGCCAGCATTTACTCTGGAAACACCATATATTTT. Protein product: CASIYSGNTIYF.

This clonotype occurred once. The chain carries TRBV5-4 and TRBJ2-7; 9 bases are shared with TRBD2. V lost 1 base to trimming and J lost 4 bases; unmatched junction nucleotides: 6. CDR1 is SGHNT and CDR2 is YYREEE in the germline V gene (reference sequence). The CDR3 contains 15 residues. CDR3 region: CASSLSSGSTYEQYF. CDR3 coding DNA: TGTGCCAGCAGCTTGAGTAGCGGGAGCACATACGAGCAGTACTTC. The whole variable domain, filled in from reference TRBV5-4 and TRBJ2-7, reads ETGVTQSPTHLIKTRGQQVTLRCSSQSGHNTVSWYQQALGQGPQFIFQYYREEENGRGNFPPRFSGLQFPNYSSELNVNALELDDSALYLCASSLSSGSTYEQYFGPGTRLTVT.

CDR3 nucleotides: TGTGCCAGCAGTGAATTGTTGTCACCCCCACGGAGCACAGATACGCAGTATTTT. It yields the protein CASSELLSPPRSTDTQYF. The gene calls are TRBV2 and TRBJ2-3; D unclear. The germline V gene encodes CDR1 SNHLY and CDR2 FYNNEI. With 2 bases removed from V and 0 bases from J, the gap between germline ends came to 18 bases. The length of the CDR3 is 18 residues.

CDR3 region: CSARTGGFNQPQHF. The CDR3, as DNA: TGCAGTGCACGGACAGGGGGTTTCAATCAGCCCCAGCATTTT. This rearrangement joins TRBV20-1 to TRBJ1-5; TRBD1 matches 10 bases. Germline V lookup: CDR1 DFQATT, CDR2 SNEGSKA (reference sequence). V lost 6 bases, J lost 3 bases, and 5 bases stayed unmatched. The CDR3 contains 14 residues.

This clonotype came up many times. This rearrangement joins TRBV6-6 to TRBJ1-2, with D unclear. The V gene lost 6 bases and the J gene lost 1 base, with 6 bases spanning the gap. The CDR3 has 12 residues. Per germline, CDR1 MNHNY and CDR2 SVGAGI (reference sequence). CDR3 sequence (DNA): TGTGCCAGCAGCAGAAGTAACTATGGCTACACCTTC. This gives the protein CASSRSNYGYTF.

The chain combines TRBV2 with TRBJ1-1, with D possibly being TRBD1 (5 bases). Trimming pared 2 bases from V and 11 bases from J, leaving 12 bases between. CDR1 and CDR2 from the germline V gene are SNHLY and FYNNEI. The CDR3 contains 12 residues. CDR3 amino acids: CASSESGRVAFF. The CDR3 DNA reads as TGTGCCAGCAGTGAAAGTGGCAGGGTGGCTTTCTTT.

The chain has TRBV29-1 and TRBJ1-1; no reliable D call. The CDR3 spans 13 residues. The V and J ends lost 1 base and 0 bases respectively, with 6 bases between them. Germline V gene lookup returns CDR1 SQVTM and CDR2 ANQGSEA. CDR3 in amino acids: CSVEGRVNTEAFF. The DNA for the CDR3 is TGCAGCGTTGAAGGCCGGGTGAACACTGAAGCTTTCTTT.

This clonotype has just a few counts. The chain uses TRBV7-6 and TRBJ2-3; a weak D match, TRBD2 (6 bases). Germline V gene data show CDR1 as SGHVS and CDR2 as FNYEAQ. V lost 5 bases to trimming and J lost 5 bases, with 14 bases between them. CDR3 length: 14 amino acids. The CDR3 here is CASSPTSFGDTQYF. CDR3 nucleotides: TGTGCCAGCAGCCCCACTAGCTTTGGAGATACGCAGTATTTT.

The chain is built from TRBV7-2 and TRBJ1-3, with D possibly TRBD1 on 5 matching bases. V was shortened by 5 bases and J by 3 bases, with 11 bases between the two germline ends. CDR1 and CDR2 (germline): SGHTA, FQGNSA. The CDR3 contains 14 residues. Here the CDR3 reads CASSRGDVGNTIYF. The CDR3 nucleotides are TGTGCCAGCAGCCGAGGGGATGTTGGAAACACCATATATTTT.

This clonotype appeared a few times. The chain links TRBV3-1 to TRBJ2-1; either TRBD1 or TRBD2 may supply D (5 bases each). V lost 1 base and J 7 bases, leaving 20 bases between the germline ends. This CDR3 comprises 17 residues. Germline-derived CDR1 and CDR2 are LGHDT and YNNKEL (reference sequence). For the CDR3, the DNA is TGTGCCAGCAGCCAAGTTAACCCGGGACCGCGAGGAAATGAGCAGTTCTTC. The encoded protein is CASSQVNPGPRGNEQFF.

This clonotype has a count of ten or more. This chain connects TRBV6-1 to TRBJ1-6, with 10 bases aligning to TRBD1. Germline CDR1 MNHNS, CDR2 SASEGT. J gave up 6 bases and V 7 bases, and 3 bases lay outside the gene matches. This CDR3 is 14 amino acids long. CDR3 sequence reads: CASKRDRGNSPLHF. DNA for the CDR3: TGTGCCAGCAAACGGGACAGGGGTAATTCACCCCTCCACTTT.

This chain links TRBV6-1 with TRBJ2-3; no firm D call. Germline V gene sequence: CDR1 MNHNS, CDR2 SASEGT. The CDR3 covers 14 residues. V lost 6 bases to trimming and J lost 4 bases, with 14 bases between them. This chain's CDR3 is CASRKERVADTQYF. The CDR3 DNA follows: TGTGCCAGCAGGAAGGAGAGAGTAGCAGATACGCAGTATTTT.

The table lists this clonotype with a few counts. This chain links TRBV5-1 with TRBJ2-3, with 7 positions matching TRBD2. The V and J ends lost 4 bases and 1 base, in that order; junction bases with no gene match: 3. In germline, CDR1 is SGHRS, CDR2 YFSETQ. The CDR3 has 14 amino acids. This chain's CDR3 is CASSGGGGTDTQYF. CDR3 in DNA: TGCGCCAGCAGCGGGGGGGGAGGCACAGATACGCAGTATTTT.

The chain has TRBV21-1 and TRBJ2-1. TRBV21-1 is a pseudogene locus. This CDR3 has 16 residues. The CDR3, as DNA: TGTGCCAGCAGCAAAGCGGTCAGGAGCTCCTACAATGAGCAGTTCTTC. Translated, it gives CASSKAVRSSYNEQFF.